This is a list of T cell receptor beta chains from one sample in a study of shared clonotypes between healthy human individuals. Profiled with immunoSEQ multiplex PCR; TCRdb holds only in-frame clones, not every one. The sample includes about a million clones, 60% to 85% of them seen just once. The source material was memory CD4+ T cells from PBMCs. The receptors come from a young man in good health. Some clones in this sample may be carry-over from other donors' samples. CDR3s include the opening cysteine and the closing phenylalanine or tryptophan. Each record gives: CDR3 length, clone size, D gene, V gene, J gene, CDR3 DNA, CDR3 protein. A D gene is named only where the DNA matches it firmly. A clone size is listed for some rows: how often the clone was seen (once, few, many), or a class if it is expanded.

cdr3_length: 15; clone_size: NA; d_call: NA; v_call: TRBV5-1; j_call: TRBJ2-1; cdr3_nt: TGCGCCAGCAGCTTGGAGATTAGCGGTCATGGGGAGCAGTTCTTC; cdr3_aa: CASSLEISGHGEQFF
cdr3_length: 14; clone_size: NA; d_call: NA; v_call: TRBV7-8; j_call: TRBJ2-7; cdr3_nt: TGTGCCAGCAGCTTATCGCGACGGCCCTACGAGCAGTACTTC; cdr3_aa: CASSLSRRPYEQYF
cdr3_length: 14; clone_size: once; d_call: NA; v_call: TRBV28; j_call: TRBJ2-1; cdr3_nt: TGTGCCAGCAGTGAGACGGGAGTGTCTTGGGAGCAGTTCTTC; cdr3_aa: CASSETGVSWEQFF
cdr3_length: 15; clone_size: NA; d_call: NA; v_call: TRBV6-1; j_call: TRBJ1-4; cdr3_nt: TGTGCCAGCACCAAAGGCGGGCTGGATAATGAAAAACTGTTTTTT; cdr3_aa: CASTKGGLDNEKLFF
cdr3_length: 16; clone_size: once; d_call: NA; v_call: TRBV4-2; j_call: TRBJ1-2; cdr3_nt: TGTGCCAGCAGCCAAGAAGGAAGGGCCCCATTCTATGGCTACACCTTC; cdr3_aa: CASSQEGRAPFYGYTF
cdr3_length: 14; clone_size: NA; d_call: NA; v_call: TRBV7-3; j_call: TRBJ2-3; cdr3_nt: TGTGCCAGCAGTCCCCAGGACTACACAGATACGCAGTATTTT; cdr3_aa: CASSPQDYTDTQYF
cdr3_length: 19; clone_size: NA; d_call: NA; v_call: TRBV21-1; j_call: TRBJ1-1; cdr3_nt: TGTGCCAGCAGCACCGGCACCCCGGGAACCGGGACGGCGAACACTGAAGCTTTCTTT; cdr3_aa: CASSTGTPGTGTANTEAFF
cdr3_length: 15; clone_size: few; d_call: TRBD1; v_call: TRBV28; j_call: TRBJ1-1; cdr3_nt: TGTGCCAGCAGTTTATCGACAGGGTGGGGCACTGAAGCTTTCTTT; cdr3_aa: CASSLSTGWGTEAFF
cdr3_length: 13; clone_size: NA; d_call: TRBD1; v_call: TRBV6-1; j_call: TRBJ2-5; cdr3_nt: TGTGCCAGCTGCACAGGGGGGCGGGAGACCCAGTACTTC; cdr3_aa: CASCTGGRETQYF
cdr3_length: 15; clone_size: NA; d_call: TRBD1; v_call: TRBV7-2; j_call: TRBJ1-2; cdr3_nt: TGTGCCAGCAGCTTTGCGACAGGGGGAAACTATGGCTACACCTTC; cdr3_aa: CASSFATGGNYGYTF
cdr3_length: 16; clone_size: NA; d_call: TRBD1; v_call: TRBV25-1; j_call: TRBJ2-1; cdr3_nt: TGTGCCAGCAGTGAACCAGGGGGTCGTTTGGGCAATGAGCAGTTCTTC; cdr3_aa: CASSEPGGRLGNEQFF
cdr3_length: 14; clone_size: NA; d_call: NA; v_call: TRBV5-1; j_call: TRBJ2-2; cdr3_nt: TGCGCCAGCAGCTTGTGGACAGCGTCCGGGGAGCTGTTTTTT; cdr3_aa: CASSLWTASGELFF
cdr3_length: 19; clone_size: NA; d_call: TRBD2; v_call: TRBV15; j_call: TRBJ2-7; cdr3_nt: TGTGCCACCAGCAGAGAGGGGGAGCAGACTAGCGGAAGTTCCTACGAGCAGTACTTC; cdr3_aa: CATSREGEQTSGSSYEQYF
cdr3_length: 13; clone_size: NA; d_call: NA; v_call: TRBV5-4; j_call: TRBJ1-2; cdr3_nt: TGTGCCAGCAGCTTGGTCGGAGACTATGGCTACACCTTC; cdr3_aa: CASSLVGDYGYTF
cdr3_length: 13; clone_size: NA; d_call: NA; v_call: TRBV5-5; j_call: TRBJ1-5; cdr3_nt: TGTGCCAGCAGCTCACAGGGTTCGCAGCCCCAGCATTTT; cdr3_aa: CASSSQGSQPQHF